This T cell receptor beta chain was found in a study of regulatory T cells in long-lasting Graves disease. This CDR3 has 14 residues. Trimming shortened V by 7 bases and J by 2 bases, and 14 bases separated the two germline ends. For this clonotype: The antigen is unknown. This may arise from a read error, as a much more abundant clone is one base away.

Time point indicated: newly diagnosed GD, antithyroid drugs for less than 3 months. PBMC RNA was the source of the TCR library. Clinicians diagnosed Graves' disease using American Thyroid Association guidelines. CDR3 regions were amplified by Arm-PCR using iRepertoire HTBI primers to build TCR beta libraries. TCRdb processed the multiplex PCR reads anew with MiXCR; each CDR3 protein has one entry. The top ten clones hold under 20% of a sample with a few hundred thousand distinct CDR3 sequences, 12% of them seen once. General study findings and limits: Preferential use of TRBV28, TRBJ1-2 and TRBJ2-5 was seen in persistent disease.

In addition, the sample was reused for a study of T cells in Graves' hyperthyroidism and ophthalmopathy. From that paper: Pregnant or lactating patients were excluded, as were those with uncontrolled infection or other autoimmune disease. Researchers ran a first-round RT-PCR on the TCR CDR3 using the HTBI primer set.

The chain links TRBV12-3 or TRBV12-4 to TRBJ1-2, with unresolved D. The clonotype comes from a woman under 30 with Graves disease. The source was peripheral blood mononuclear cells (PBMCs), collected at new diagnosis, from a patient treated with antithyroid drugs. The CDR3 DNA follows: TGTGCCAGCAAAGGGCCTAGACCGAACTATGGCTACACCTTC. Encoded protein: CASKGPRPNYGYTF.